What follows are 2 T cell receptor beta chains derived from one specimen sequenced in a study of T cell clusters in autoimmune cytopenias. TRB amplification used roughly 250 ng of peripheral blood genomic DNA. Multiplex touch-down PCR amplified TRB using TRB-A and TRB-B pools in one tube. TCRdb re-called the multiplex PCR reads and shows each CDR3 protein once, DNA omitted. The sample table includes several thousand distinct CDR3 sequences. These data were also reused for a study on T cell repertoires in aging, cancer and after chemotherapy.

The sequenced sample consisted of peripheral blood. The receptors originated from a human donor in good health.

V and J are TRBV5-4 and TRBJ1-3. CDR1 SGHNT and CDR2 YYREEE come from the germline V gene (reference sequence). This CDR3 has 14 residues. This CDR3 is CASSSRSSGNTIYF.

This chain joins TRBV5-4 and TRBJ1-5; checking the TCRdb D call of TRBD1 is not possible without DNA. There are 13 residues in the CDR3. The germline CDR1 and CDR2 sequences are SGHNT and YYREEE (reference sequence). CDR3 in amino acids: CASSPGVNQPQHF.